This T cell receptor (beta chain) came from a study of cytomegalovirus exposure and HLA in healthy donors. About the study: Previous work identified 95 million to 120 million unique TCR beta sequences from around 200 million T cells.

Researchers ran the PCR with 60 Vbeta and 13 Jbeta primers. Clones were read by immunoSEQ multiplex PCR, and TCRdb kept only the in-frame ones, dropping some. The sample contains tens of thousands of clones, 70% to 85% of which appear only once. Note on this clone: Its antigen is as yet unknown.

The germline gives CDR1 PRHDT, CDR2 FYEKMQ (reference sequence). CDR3 length: 17 amino acids. V shed 2 bases, J shed 1 base, and the junction held 7 bases outside the gene matches. General study points: The majority of CMV-associated TCR beta chains were reported as apparently HLA-restricted in a later analysis. Certain sequence variants were highly shared and formed a cluster, and this cluster was likely a sequencing artifact. In an earlier analysis, most TCR beta V segments were productive about 87% or about 30% of the time.

This receptor was taken from a man under 40 in good health and CMV-seropositive. The sequenced material came from PBMCs. The rearrangement uses TRBV13 and TRBJ2-3; 9 bases match TRBD2. This CDR3 reads CASSLLASGVGTDTQYF. DNA for the CDR3: TGTGCCAGCAGCTTATTGGCTAGCGGGGTAGGCACAGATACGCAGTATTTT.